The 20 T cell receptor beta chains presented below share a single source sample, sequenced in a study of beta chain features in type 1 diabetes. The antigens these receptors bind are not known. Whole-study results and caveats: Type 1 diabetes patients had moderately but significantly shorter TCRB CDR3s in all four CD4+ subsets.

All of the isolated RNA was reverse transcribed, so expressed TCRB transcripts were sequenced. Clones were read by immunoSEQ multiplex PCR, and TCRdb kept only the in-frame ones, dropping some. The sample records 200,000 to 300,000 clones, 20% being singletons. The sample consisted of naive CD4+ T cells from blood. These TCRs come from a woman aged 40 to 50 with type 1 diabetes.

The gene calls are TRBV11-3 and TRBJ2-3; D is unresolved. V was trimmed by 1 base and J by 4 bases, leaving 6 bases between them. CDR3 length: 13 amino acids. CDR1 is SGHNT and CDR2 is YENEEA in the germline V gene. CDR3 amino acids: CASSLGGPDTQYF. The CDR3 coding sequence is TGTGCCAGCAGCTTAGGAGGTCCAGATACGCAGTATTTT.

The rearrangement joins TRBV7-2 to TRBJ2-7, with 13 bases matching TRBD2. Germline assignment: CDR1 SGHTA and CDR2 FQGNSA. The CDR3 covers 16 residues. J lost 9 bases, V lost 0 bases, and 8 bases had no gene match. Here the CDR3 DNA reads TGTGCCAGCAGCTTAGCGGGGACTAGCGGGGCTATGGTGCAGTACTTC. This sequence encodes CASSLAGTSGAMVQYF.

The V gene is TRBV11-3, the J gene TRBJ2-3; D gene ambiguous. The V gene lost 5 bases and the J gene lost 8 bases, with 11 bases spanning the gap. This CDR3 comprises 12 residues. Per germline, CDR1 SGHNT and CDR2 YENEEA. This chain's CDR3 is CASSLPQATQYF. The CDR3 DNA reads TGTGCCAGCAGCCTTCCTCAGGCTACGCAGTATTTT.

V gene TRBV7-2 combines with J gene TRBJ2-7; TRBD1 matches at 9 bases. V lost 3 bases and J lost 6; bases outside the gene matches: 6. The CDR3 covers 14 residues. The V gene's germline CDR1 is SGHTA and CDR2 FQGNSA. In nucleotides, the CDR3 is TGTGCCAGCAGCTTTGGGACAGGGTTTGGCGAGCAGTACTTC. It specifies CASSFGTGFGEQYF.

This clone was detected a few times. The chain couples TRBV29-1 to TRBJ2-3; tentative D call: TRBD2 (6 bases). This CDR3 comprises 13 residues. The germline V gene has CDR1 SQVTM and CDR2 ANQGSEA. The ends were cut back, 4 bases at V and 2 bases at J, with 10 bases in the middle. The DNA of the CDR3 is TGCAGCGTTGGGGGACTTCTCACAGATACGCAGTATTTT. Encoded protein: CSVGGLLTDTQYF.

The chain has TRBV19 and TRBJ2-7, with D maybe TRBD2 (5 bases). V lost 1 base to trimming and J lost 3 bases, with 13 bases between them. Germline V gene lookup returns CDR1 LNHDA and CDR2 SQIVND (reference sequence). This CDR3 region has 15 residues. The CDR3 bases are TGTGCCAGTAGTATAGTGCCGACTGGAGGCTACGAGCAGTACTTC. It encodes CASSIVPTGGYEQYF.

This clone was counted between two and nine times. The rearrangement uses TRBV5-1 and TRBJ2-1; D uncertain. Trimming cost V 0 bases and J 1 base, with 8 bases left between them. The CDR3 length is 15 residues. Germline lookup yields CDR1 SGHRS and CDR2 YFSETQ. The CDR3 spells CASSLATLSYNEQFF. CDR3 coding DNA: TGCGCCAGCAGCTTGGCGACTCTATCCTACAATGAGCAGTTCTTC.

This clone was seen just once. The CDR3 DNA reads as TGCAGCGTTGAGAGGGGGAAGTATGGCTACACCTTC. Translated: CSVERGKYGYTF. The genes are TRBV29-1 and TRBJ1-2, with D possibly matching TRBD1 (6 bases). The V gene's germline CDR1 is SQVTM and CDR2 ANQGSEA. Trimming took off 3 bases at V and 5 bases at J, with 10 bases between the two ends. The CDR3 spans 12 residues. The full variable domain, in which reference TRBV29-1 and TRBJ1-2 provide the parts outside the CDR3, is SAVISQKPSRDICQRGTSLTIQCQVDSQVTMMFWYRQQPGQSLTLIATANQGSEATYESGFVIDKFPISRPNLTFSTLTVSNMSPEDSSIYLCSVERGKYGYTFGSGTRLTVV.

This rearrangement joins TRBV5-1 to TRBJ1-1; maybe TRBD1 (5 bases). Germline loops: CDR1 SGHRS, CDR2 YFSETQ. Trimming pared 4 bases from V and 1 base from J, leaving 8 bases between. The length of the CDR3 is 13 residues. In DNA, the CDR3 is TGCGCCAGCAGCGTGGACAAGAACACTGAAGCTTTCTTT. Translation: CASSVDKNTEAFF. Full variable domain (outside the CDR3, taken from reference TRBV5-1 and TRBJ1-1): KAGVTQTPRYLIKTRGQQVTLSCSPISGHRSVSWYQQTPGQGLQFLFEYFSETQRNKGNFPGRFSGRQFSNSRSEMNVSTLELGDSALYLCASSVDKNTEAFFGQGTRLTVV.

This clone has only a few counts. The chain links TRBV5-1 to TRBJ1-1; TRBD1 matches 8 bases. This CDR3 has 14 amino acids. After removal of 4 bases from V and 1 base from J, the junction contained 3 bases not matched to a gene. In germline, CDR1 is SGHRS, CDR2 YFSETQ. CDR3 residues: CASSPGTGNTEAFF. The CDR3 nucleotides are TGCGCCAGCAGCCCCGGGACAGGGAACACTGAAGCTTTCTTT.

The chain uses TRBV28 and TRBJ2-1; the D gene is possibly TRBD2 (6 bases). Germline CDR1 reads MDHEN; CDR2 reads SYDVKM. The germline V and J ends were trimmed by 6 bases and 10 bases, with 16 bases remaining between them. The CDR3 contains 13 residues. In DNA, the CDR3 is TGTGCCAGCAGCGCCCTCCCTCTAGCGGAGCAGTTCTTC. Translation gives CASSALPLAEQFF. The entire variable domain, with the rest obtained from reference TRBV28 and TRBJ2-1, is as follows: DVKVTQSSRYLVKRTGEKVFLECVQDMDHENMFWYRQDPGLGLRLIYFSYDVKMKEKGDIPEGYSVSREKKERFSLILESASTNQTSMYLCASSALPLAEQFFGPGTRLTVL.

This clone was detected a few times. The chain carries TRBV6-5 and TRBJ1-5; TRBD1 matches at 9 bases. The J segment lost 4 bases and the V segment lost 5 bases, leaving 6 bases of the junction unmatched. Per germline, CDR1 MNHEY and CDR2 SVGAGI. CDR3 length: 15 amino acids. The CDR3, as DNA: TGTGCCAGCAGTCCCGGACAGGGGAAGAATCAGCCCCAGCATTTT. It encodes CASSPGQGKNQPQHF.

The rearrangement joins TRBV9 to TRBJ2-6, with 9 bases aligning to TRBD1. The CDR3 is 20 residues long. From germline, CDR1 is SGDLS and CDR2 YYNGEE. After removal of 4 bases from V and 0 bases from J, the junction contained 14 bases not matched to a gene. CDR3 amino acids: CASSSHPGDRVTSGANVLTF. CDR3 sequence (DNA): TGTGCCAGCAGCTCCCACCCGGGGGACAGGGTGACCTCTGGGGCCAACGTCCTGACTTTC.

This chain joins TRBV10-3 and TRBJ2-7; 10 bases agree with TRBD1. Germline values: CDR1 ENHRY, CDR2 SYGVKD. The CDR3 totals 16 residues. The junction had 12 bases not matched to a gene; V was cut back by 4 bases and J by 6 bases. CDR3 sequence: CAISVFGTGELSEQYF. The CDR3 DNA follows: TGTGCCATCAGTGTTTTTGGGACAGGGGAATTGTCCGAGCAGTACTTC.

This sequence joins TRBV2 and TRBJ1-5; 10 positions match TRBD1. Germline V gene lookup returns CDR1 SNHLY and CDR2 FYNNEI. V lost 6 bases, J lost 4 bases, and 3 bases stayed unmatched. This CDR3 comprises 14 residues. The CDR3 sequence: CASSRDRGNQPQHF. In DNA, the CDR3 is TGTGCCAGCAGCCGGGACAGGGGTAATCAGCCCCAGCATTTT.

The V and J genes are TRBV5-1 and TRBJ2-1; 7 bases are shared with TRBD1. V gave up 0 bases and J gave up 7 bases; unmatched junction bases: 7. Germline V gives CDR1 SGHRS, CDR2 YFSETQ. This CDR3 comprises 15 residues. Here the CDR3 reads CASSLVRQGRNEQFF. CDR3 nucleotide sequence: TGCGCCAGCAGCTTGGTTAGACAGGGCCGGAATGAGCAGTTCTTC.

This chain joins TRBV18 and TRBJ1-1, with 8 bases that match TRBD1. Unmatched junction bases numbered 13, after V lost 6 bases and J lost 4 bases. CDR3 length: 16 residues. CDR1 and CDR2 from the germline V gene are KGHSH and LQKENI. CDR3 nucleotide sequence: TGTGCCAGCTCGCCGAGACAGGGGATGACAGGCACTGAAGCTTTCTTT. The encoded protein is CASSPRQGMTGTEAFF.

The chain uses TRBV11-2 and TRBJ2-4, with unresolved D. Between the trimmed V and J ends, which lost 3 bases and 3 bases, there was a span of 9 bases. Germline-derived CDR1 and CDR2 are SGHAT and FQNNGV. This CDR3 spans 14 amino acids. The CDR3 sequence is CASSLAVDKNIQYF. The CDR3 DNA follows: TGTGCCAGCAGCTTGGCAGTCGACAAAAACATTCAGTACTTC. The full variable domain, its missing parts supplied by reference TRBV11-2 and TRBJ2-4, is EAGVAQSPRYKIIEKRQSVAFWCNPISGHATLYWYQQILGQGPKLLIQFQNNGVVDDSQLPKDRFSAERLKGVDSTLKIQPAKLEDSAVYLCASSLAVDKNIQYFGAGTRLSVL.

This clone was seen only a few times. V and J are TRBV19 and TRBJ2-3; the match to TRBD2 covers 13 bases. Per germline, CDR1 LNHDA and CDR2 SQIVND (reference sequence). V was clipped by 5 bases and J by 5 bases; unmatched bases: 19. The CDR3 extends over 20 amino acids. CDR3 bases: TGTGCCAGTAGTTTTTACCCGCCCCGGAGGACTAGCGGGGGAGGAGATACGCAGTATTTT. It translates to CASSFYPPRRTSGGGDTQYF.

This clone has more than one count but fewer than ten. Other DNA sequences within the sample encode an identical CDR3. The CDR3 nucleotides read TGTGCCAGCAGCGTGACTAGCGGGGGGTACAATGAGCAGTTCTTC. The encoded protein is CASSVTSGGYNEQFF. This chain connects TRBV9 to TRBJ2-1; 13 nucleotides match TRBD2. Trimming took 2 bases from V and 4 from J; bases not matched to a gene: 0. This CDR3 comprises 15 residues. The germline V gene encodes CDR1 SGDLS and CDR2 YYNGEE.